The 23 T cell receptor beta chains reported below all come from one sample, sequenced in a study of PD-1 blockade in mismatch repair-deficient tumors. This table comes from immunoSEQ multiplex PCR, and its TCRdb copy is limited to in-frame clones, with some not included. The sample lists 100,000 or so clones, roughly four fifths seen once, with 6.3% in the top ten. This specimen was peripheral blood, taken about 33 weeks after starting pembrolizumab. These receptors came from an adult with mismatch repair-deficient cancer.

This sequence joins TRBV11-1 and TRBJ1-1; D not certain. Germline CDR1 reads SGHAT; CDR2 reads FQDESV (reference sequence). The ends were cut back, 6 bases at V and 2 bases at J, with 19 bases in the middle. The CDR3 runs to 16 residues. CDR3 bases: TGTGCCAGCAGTAGCAGGACCTTCGGAATAAACACTGAAGCTTTCTTT. Translating gives CASSSRTFGINTEAFF. The full variable domain, with the rest looked up from reference TRBV11-1 and TRBJ1-1, is EAEVAQSPRYKITEKSQAVAFWCDPISGHATLYWYRQILGQGPELLVQFQDESVVDDSQLPKDRFSAERLKGVDSTLKIQPAELGDSAMYLCASSSRTFGINTEAFFGQGTRLTVV.

The rearrangement joins TRBV15 to TRBJ2-7; D gene ambiguous. CDR3 length: 14 residues. V was cut by 0 bases and J by 3 bases, with 9 bases left in between. Germline assignment: CDR1 LNHNV and CDR2 YYDKDF (reference sequence). The CDR3 DNA reads as TGTGCCACCAGCAGAGATTTGGAAAACTACGAGCAGTACTTC. It encodes CATSRDLENYEQYF. Together with reference TRBV15 and TRBJ2-7, the CDR3 gives the full variable domain: DAMVIQNPRYQVTQFGKPVTLSCSQTLNHNVMYWYQQKSSQAPKLLFHYYDKDFNNEADTPDNFQSRRPNTSFCFLDIRSPGLGDTAMYLCATSRDLENYEQYFGPGTRLTVT.

V usage is TRBV6-5 and J usage is TRBJ2-1; TRBD2 matches at 8 bases. This CDR3 has 15 amino acids. With V trimmed by 3 bases and J by 4 bases, 5 bases remained unmatched. CDR1 is MNHEY, CDR2 SVGAGI, per germline. The CDR3 nucleotides read TGTGCCAGCAGTTATTTAGCGGGGAAATACAATGAGCAGTTCTTC. This sequence encodes CASSYLAGKYNEQFF.

This sequence joins TRBV5-1 and TRBJ1-1, with D possibly being TRBD1 (5 bases). The CDR3 is 15 amino acids. V lost 0 bases to trimming and J lost 4 bases, with 13 bases between them. CDR1 is SGHRS, CDR2 YFSETQ, per germline. DNA of the CDR3: TGCGCCAGCAGCTTGGACGGGGCGGGTGGCACTGAAGCTTTCTTT. Its protein is CASSLDGAGGTEAFF.

V is TRBV7-2 and J is TRBJ1-5; TRBD1 matches 8 bases. The CDR3 is 15 amino acids. Germline V gene sequence: CDR1 SGHTA, CDR2 FQGNSA. The V segment lost 5 bases and the J segment 4 bases; nucleotides outside the gene matches: 7. CDR3 in DNA: TGTGCCAGCAGCCGACAGGGGCAAAATAATCAGCCCCAGCATTTT. Its protein product is CASSRQGQNNQPQHF.

The chain is built from TRBV6-5 and TRBJ2-7; 7 bases are shared with TRBD2. This CDR3 region has 13 residues. The V gene's germline CDR1 is MNHEY and CDR2 SVGAGI. J lost 2 bases, V lost 6 bases, and 4 bases had no gene match. This CDR3 reads CASRESGTYEQYF. Written as DNA, the CDR3 is TGTGCCAGCAGGGAGAGCGGGACCTACGAGCAGTACTTC.

V gene TRBV14 combines with J gene TRBJ2-1; TRBD2 agrees at 11 bases. CDR1 is SGHDN and CDR2 is FVKESK in the germline V gene. V was pared by 2 bases and J by 3 bases, with 3 bases of the junction left unmatched. CDR3 length equals 16 residues. This CDR3 is CASSQPSGRNYNEQFF. The CDR3 DNA sequence: TGTGCCAGCAGCCAACCTAGCGGGAGGAACTACAATGAGCAGTTCTTC.

The rearrangement uses TRBV12-5 and TRBJ2-5, with 7 bases aligning to TRBD2. Germline CDR1 LGHNT, CDR2 FRNRAP. Germline trimming cut 2 bases from V and 5 bases from J; bases unmatched to any gene: 5. The CDR3 consists of 14 residues. CDR3 sequence reads: CASGLPSGTETQYF. In nucleotides, the CDR3 is TGTGCTAGTGGTTTGCCAAGCGGGACGGAGACCCAGTACTTC.

This clone appeared a single time. The V call is TRBV4-1, the J call TRBJ2-2; 8 bases align to TRBD1. The V gene's germline CDR1 is MGHRA and CDR2 YSYEKL. J was trimmed by 6 bases and V by 4 bases; bases with no gene match: 4. There are 14 residues in the CDR3. The CDR3 spells CASSPGQGPGELFF. The CDR3 DNA reads TGCGCCAGCAGCCCCGGACAGGGTCCCGGGGAGCTGTTTTTT.

This chain joins TRBV6-5 and TRBJ1-1, with unresolved D. The CDR3 covers 15 residues. The germline CDR1 and CDR2 sequences are MNHEY and SVGAGI. V lost 2 bases, J lost 0 bases, and 10 bases lay in between. The CDR3 region has the DNA TGTGCCAGCAGTTACGCATTTGACCTGAACACTGAAGCTTTCTTT. As protein: CASSYAFDLNTEAFF.

This clone has a handful of counts. The gene calls are TRBV18 and TRBJ1-1; D possibly corresponds to TRBD1 (6 bases). This CDR3 spans 13 amino acids. V dropped 5 bases and J dropped 2 bases, with 9 bases sitting between them. Germline CDR1 and CDR2: KGHSH and LQKENI. The CDR3 spells CASSAGTNTEAFF. The CDR3 DNA is TGTGCCAGCTCAGCCGGGACAAACACTGAAGCTTTCTTT. Using reference TRBV18 and TRBJ1-1 for the parts outside the CDR3, the full variable domain is NAGVMQNPRHLVRRRGQEARLRCSPMKGHSHVYWYRQLPEEGLKFMVYLQKENIIDESGMPKERFSAEFPKEGPSILRIQQVVRGDSAAYFCASSAGTNTEAFFGQGTRLTVV.

The chain links TRBV19 to TRBJ1-5; no clear D. Trimming pared 5 bases from V and 1 base from J, leaving 12 bases between. This CDR3 spans 15 amino acids. CDR1 and CDR2 (germline): LNHDA, SQIVND (reference sequence). CDR3 amino acids: CASSDRVGSNQPQHF. The DNA of the CDR3 is TGTGCCAGTAGTGATCGGGTAGGAAGCAATCAGCCCCAGCATTTT.

The chain joins TRBV29-1 to TRBJ1-1; 12 bases are shared with TRBD1. Germline V CDR1 and CDR2: SQVTM, ANQGSEA. V gave up 7 bases and J gave up 0 bases; unmatched junction bases: 9. The CDR3 contains 16 residues. CDR3 bases: TGCAGCGCCGTGAAAGGGACAGGGGGCTTGAACACTGAAGCTTTCTTT. It specifies CSAVKGTGGLNTEAFF.

This chain connects TRBV29-1 to TRBJ2-1; no firm D call. Germline V gene sequence: CDR1 SQVTM, CDR2 ANQGSEA. CDR3 length: 13 amino acids. Trimming pared 6 bases from V and 5 bases from J, leaving 14 bases between. CDR3 nucleotides: TGCAGCGTCGTGACCCCAGCCCACAATGAGCAGTTCTTC. Amino acid sequence: CSVVTPAHNEQFF.

CDR3 loop: CASSLGGGTGELFF. The CDR3 nucleotides are TGTGCCAGCAGCTTAGGAGGGGGCACCGGGGAGCTGTTTTTT. This chain connects TRBV7-3 to TRBJ2-2; D might be TRBD1 or TRBD2, each matching 6 bases. V was cut by 2 bases and J by 4 bases, with 8 bases left in between. This CDR3 region has 14 residues. CDR1 and CDR2 from the germline V gene are SGHTA and FQGTGA.

The rearrangement uses TRBV6-5 and TRBJ2-7; no clear D gene. This CDR3 has 14 residues. V was shortened by 2 bases and J by 2 bases, with 10 bases between the two germline ends. Germline assignment: CDR1 MNHEY and CDR2 SVGAGI. The CDR3 sequence is CASSYGAVPYEQYF. The CDR3 coding sequence is TGTGCCAGCAGTTACGGAGCAGTTCCCTACGAGCAGTACTTC.

The gene calls are TRBV7-9 and TRBJ2-4; TRBD2 agrees at 11 bases. The germline CDR1 and CDR2 sequences are SEHNR and FQNEAQ (reference sequence). J was trimmed by 0 bases and V by 5 bases; bases with no gene match: 9. This CDR3 spans 18 amino acids. This CDR3 is CASSPLAGGNLAKNIQYF. The CDR3 DNA reads TGTGCCAGCAGCCCTCTAGCGGGAGGAAACCTAGCCAAAAACATTCAGTACTTC. Using reference TRBV7-9 and TRBJ2-4 for the parts outside the CDR3, the full variable domain is DTGVSQNPRHKITKRGQNVTFRCDPISEHNRLYWYRQTLGQGPEFLTYFQNEAQLEKSRLLSDRFSAERPKGSFSTLEIQRTEQGDSAMYLCASSPLAGGNLAKNIQYFGAGTRLSVL.

The chain carries TRBV2 and TRBJ2-1; 12 bases are a match to TRBD2. Trimming removed 8 bases from V and 6 bases from J; junction bases left unmatched: 8. The CDR3 runs 15 residues. The germline CDR1 and CDR2 sequences are SNHLY and FYNNEI. CDR3 in DNA: TGTGCCAGCGGGGACGGACTAGCGGGAACCAATGAGCAGTTCTTC. It specifies CASGDGLAGTNEQFF.

The chain joins TRBV19 to TRBJ2-7; 11 bases fit TRBD1. Unmatched junction bases numbered 9, after V lost 6 bases and J lost 2 bases. CDR1 is LNHDA, CDR2 SQIVND, per germline (reference sequence). The CDR3 is 16 residues long. Here the CDR3 reads CASSSQLGQGAYEQYF. In DNA, the CDR3 is TGTGCCAGTAGCAGCCAATTGGGACAGGGGGCCTACGAGCAGTACTTC.

V gene TRBV7-9 combines with J gene TRBJ1-3; no clear D gene. Germline V gene data show CDR1 as SEHNR and CDR2 as FQNEAQ (reference sequence). Trimming left V 5 bases short and J 0 bases short, with 11 bases between. CDR3 length: 15 residues. The CDR3 DNA follows: TGTGCCAGCAGCCAGGACGGAGCCTCTGGAAACACCATATATTTT. Translated: CASSQDGASGNTIYF.

The chain carries TRBV29-1 and TRBJ1-2, with 7 bases matching TRBD1. Trimming at V came to 4 bases and at J to 5 bases, leaving 7 bases not matched to a gene. The CDR3 is 13 residues long. CDR1 and CDR2 from the germline V gene are SQVTM and ANQGSEA. As DNA, the CDR3 is TGCAGCGTTGCCCAGGGGGTCGGATATGGCTACACCTTC. It codes for CSVAQGVGYGYTF.

The chain carries TRBV19 and TRBJ2-3, with D perhaps matching TRBD2 (6 bases). This CDR3 spans 14 amino acids. Trimming removed 4 bases from V and 3 bases from J, with 11 bases in between. Germline lookup yields CDR1 LNHDA and CDR2 SQIVND (reference sequence). CDR3 coding DNA: TGTGCCAGTAGTAAGGGACTGCAGACAGATACGCAGTATTTT. Protein: CASSKGLQTDTQYF.

The chain uses TRBV19 and TRBJ2-7; D ambiguous. Trimming left V 3 bases short and J 5 bases short, with 8 bases between. The CDR3 totals 12 residues. Germline CDR1 LNHDA, CDR2 SQIVND (reference sequence). CDR3 protein: CASSIGLNEQYF. For the CDR3, the DNA is TGTGCCAGTAGTATCGGCCTCAACGAGCAGTACTTC.